This T cell receptor (beta chain) was sequenced for a study of graft-versus-host responses after intestinal transplantation. V lost 5 bases and J lost 0; bases outside the gene matches: 7. The V gene's germline CDR1 is MNHNS and CDR2 SASEGT. The CDR3 spans 15 residues. Irradiated, violet-dye-labeled stimulators (about 200,000) were plated alongside about 200,000 CFSE-labeled responders. A sort after the reaction isolated proliferating CFSE-low CD3+CD4+ and CD3+CD8+ responders. Assay: immunoSEQ multiplex PCR; the TCRdb copy retains only in-frame clones and omits some. The sample yields 13,000 to 15,000 clones, 35% to 40% seen once. This clone has only a few counts.

Sequences were derived from alloreactive CD8+ T cells from a mixed lymphocyte reaction culture, sampled before intestinal transplant. Subset defined: CFSE-low proliferating T cells sorted from approximately 6-day pre-transplant mixed lymphocyte reaction (GvH or HvG direction). This chain connects TRBV6-1 to TRBJ2-7; 7 bases fit TRBD2. This TCR came from a human patient who received an intestinal transplant. The CDR3 reads CASSPRGGSSYEQYF. The CDR3 region has the DNA TGTGCCAGCAGTCCCCGGGGCGGGAGCTCCTACGAGCAGTACTTC.